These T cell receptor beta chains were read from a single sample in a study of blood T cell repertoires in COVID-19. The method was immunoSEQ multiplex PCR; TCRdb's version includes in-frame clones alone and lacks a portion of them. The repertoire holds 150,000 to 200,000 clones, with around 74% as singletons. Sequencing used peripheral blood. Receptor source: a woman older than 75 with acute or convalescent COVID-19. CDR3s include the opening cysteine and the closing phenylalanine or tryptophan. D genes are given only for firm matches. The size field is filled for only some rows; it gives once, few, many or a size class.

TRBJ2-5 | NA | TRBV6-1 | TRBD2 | TGTGCCAGCAGTGAGGGACTAGCGGGACAAGAGACCCAGTACTTC | CASSEGLAGQETQYF
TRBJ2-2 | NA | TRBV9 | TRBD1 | TGTGCCAGCAGCGTAGCGACAGGGGCGAACACCGGGGAGCTGTTTTTT | CASSVATGANTGELFF
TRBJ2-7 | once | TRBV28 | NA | TGTGCCAGCACCCCCGGGACACTCTACGAGCAGTACTTC | CASTPGTLYEQYF
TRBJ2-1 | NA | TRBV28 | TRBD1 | TGTGCCAGCAGTCCCGCGACAGGGTACAATGAGCAGTTCTTC | CASSPATGYNEQFF
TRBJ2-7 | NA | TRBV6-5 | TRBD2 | TGTGCCAGCAGTCTTGGACTAGCGGGACCCTACGAGCAGTACTTC | CASSLGLAGPYEQYF
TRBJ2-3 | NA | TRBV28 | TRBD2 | TGTGCCAGCAGTTTAGCGGGGGTAGATACGCAGTATTTT | CASSLAGVDTQYF
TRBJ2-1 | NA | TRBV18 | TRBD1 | TGTGCCAGCTCAGCCGACAGGGGTTCCTACAATGAGCAGTTCTTC | CASSADRGSYNEQFF
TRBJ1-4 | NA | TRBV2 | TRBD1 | TGTGCCAGCAGCTCGACAGGGGGCAGGGAAAAACTGTTTTTT | CASSSTGGREKLFF
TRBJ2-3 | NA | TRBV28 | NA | TGTGCCAGCAGCCCTCACGACTTTTTGCCCACAGATACGCAGTATTTT | CASSPHDFLPTDTQYF
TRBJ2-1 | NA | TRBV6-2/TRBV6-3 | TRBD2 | TGTGCCAGCAGCCACCCCAGCGGGAGGGCCAGGGATGAGCAGTTCTTC | CASSHPSGRARDEQFF
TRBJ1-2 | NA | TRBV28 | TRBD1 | TGTGCCAGCAGTTCGATGGGACAGGGGGATGGCTACACCTTC | CASSSMGQGDGYTF
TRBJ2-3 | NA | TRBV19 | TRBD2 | TGTGCCAGTAGCGGGAGGGCCTTCAGCACAGATACGCAGTATTTT | CASSGRAFSTDTQYF
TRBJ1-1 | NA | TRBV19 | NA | TGTGCCAGTAGTATAGCGACGGAGATTCGGTGGAGACAGACTAACACTGAAGCTTTCTTT | CASSIATEIRWRQTNTEAFF
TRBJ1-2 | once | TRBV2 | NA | TGTGCCAGCCGTGGGACAAATCCCTTCTATGGCTACACCTTC | CASRGTNPFYGYTF
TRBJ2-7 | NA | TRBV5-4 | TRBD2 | TGTGCCAGCAGCTTGGGGACTAGCGGGTTCTACGAGCAGTACTTC | CASSLGTSGFYEQYF
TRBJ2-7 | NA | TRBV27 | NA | TGTGCCAGCAGTCAAAGTCCGGTCCTTAGCTCCTACGAGCAGTACTTC | CASSQSPVLSSYEQYF
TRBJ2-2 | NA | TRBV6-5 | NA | TGTGCCAGCAGTTACTCGACCGGGGCCGGGGAGCTGTTTTTT | CASSYSTGAGELFF
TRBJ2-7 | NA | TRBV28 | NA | TGTGCCAGCAGTTCTACACCCCGCGGGATGGAGCAGTACTTC | CASSSTPRGMEQYF
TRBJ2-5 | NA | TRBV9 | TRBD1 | TGTGCCAGCAGCGTAGGGGGACAGCAAGAGACCCAGTACTTC | CASSVGGQQETQYF
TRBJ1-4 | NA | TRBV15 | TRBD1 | TGTGCCACCAGCAGAGAAGACAGGGATAATGAAAAACTGTTTTTT | CATSREDRDNEKLFF
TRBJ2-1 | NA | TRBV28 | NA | TGTGCCAGCAGTGGGGCGCTGAGCTCCTACAATGAGCAGTTCTTC | CASSGALSSYNEQFF
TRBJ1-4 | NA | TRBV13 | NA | TGTGCCAGCAGCCGAACGGAGGGGTTAACAACTAATGAAAAACTGTTTTTT | CASSRTEGLTTNEKLFF
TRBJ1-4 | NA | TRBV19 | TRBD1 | TGTGCCAGTAGATTCCAGGGGGCGGAAAATGAAAAACTGTTTTTT | CASRFQGAENEKLFF
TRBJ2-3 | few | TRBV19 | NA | TGTGCCAGTAGTATTTTAACAGATACGCAGTATTTT | CASSILTDTQYF
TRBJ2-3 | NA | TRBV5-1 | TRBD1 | TGCGCCAGCAGCCCCGGGACAGATAGCACAGATACGCAGTATTTT | CASSPGTDSTDTQYF
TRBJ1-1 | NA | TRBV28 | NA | TGTGCCAGCAGTTTCGGGGGTTCTGAAGCTTTCTTT | CASSFGGSEAFF